This TCR beta chain was obtained from a study of T cell changes during pregnancy in multiple sclerosis. Per germline, CDR1 SGHRS and CDR2 YFSETQ. V was clipped by 4 bases and J by 1 base, with 14 bases between them. This CDR3 comprises 15 residues. The method was immunoSEQ multiplex PCR; TCRdb's version includes in-frame clones alone and lacks a portion of them. The sample records about 75,000 clones, 85% to 95% being singletons. This TCR was sampled from a female donor with multiple sclerosis, enrolled in a pregnancy study. V and J are TRBV5-1 and TRBJ1-1; tentative D call: TRBD1 (5 bases). The sequencing here drew on CD4+ T cells from peripheral blood mononuclear cells, taken after pregnancy. CDR3 sequence reads: CASSLPGGRNTEAFF. The CDR3 bases are TGCGCCAGCAGCCTGCCCGGGGGGAGGAACACTGAAGCTTTCTTT. Based on the CDR3 plus reference TRBV5-1 and TRBJ1-1, the full variable domain is KAGVTQTPRYLIKTRGQQVTLSCSPISGHRSVSWYQQTPGQGLQFLFEYFSETQRNKGNFPGRFSGRQFSNSRSEMNVSTLELGDSALYLCASSLPGGRNTEAFFGQGTRLTVV.